This T cell receptor (beta chain) was profiled in a study of human T cells and chemical hapten exposure (dated by TCRdb to about 2021). With regard to the full study: For sensitization, 2% DPC in acetone was applied to an approximately 2 cm by approximately 2 cm area of upper inner arm skin. Blood samples were taken from patients before sensitization (week 0) and at 2, 6 and about 24 weeks after DPC sensitization. Alopecia areata with under or over 50% scalp involvement, alopecia totalis and alopecia universalis were represented in the patient cohort, which was mostly female. Libraries were pooled for sequencing, and per-sample TCR yields varied mainly because of small differences in library volumes within the pool. This study followed changes in the peripheral blood TCR repertoire in vivo during primary and secondary sensitization of alopecia patients to the hapten diphenylcyclopropenone (DPC). Patch testing was done on the upper back using Finn chambers containing 0.01% DPC, and results were scored after 6 days according to International Contact Dermatitis Research Group standards. Throughout the roughly 25-week study period, patients were also given weekly therapeutic DPC doses on the scalp. Roughly 30 alopecia patients provided blood for TCR sequencing at one to four time points (pre-sensitization, 2, 6 and 24 weeks). What the work shows at the level of the full study, not this receptor alone: Significantly more large CDR3 similarity clusters were formed by expanded TCRs than by pre-sensitization or healthy control sets, consistent with antigen-driven responses. After repeated subsampling, the strength of the expansion versus patch-test correlation and the threshold at which it became significant changed. All patients had alopecia, a presumed autoimmune disease, so their immune response might differ from that of healthy individuals. DPC sensitization did not change how many TCRs were above 1 in 1000 frequency, and no evidence was found of alterations in global repertoire structure. The number of PT1 expanded TCRs positively correlated with patch test score, significant at thresholds 8, 16 and 32 but not 4.

This specimen's time point label, interpreted: patch test 1, 2 weeks after DPC sensitization. The intended sense of this specimen's treatment or condition label: therapeutic diphenylcyclopropenone sensitization with weekly scalp DPC. At each patch-test visit, blood was drawn before the patch test was applied. Eligible patients were aged 18 to 70, diagnosed with alopecia, deemed suitable for DPC therapy, and excluded if pregnant. Total RNA was extracted from unfractionated whole blood that had been collected in Tempus Blood RNA tubes. Including the terminal cysteine and phenylalanine, the CDR3 comprises 15 residues. The DNA shown is the 45-base CDR3, in frame from base 1. Trimming accounts for 3 bases at V and 6 bases at J, while the number of junction bases matched to no gene is 6. Taken from the germline V gene, the CDR1 and CDR2 loops are SGHTA and FQGNSA. Library prep was done by RACE. Sequencing took place on a NextSeq 500. Library preparation attached unique molecular identifiers to individual cDNA molecules for quantitative, reproducible TCR counting. Both TCR alpha and TCR beta chains were sequenced from each blood RNA sample. The original methods were these. The median number of TCRs per sample was around 96,000, ranging from about 20,000 to 750,000. V, J and CDR3 annotation of the TCR reads was performed with the Decombinator software suite. To make PS versus PT1 abundance plots, every sample was subsampled to the same number of TCRs (28,000). Expanded TCRs were defined as absent before sensitization and observed at least eight times at the 2-week time point. TCRdb cleaned the public reads at Q25 with fastp, built clones with MiXCR and kept in-frame beta chains. All rows with the same CDR3 protein become a single entry with the most common DNA and genes. The V and J calls, along with clone size, are taken from TCRdb and not from the paper's own processing. For this sample there are about 56,000 distinct CDR3 sequences; 7% to 10% appear just once. The ten largest clonotypes hold roughly 14% of the sample.

At least ten counts were recorded for this clonotype. Its binding antigen is unknown. Base quality data are lacking; no much larger clone is found one base away. The V and J genes are TRBV7-2 and TRBJ2-2, with 8 bases aligning to TRBD2. This clonotype originated in a woman in her thirties or forties with alopecia areata. Some clones in this sample may be carry-over from other donors' samples. This sample comprised whole blood, obtained in connection with sensitization to the hapten diphenylcyclopropenone (DPC). This receptor carries the CDR3 CASSFGGGSPGELFF. The DNA sequence is TGTGCCAGCAGCTTCGGCGGGGGGTCTCCCGGGGAGCTGTTTTTT. Joined to the reference TRBV7-2 and TRBJ2-2 proteins, this CDR3 gives the full variable domain: GAGVSQSPSNKVTEKGKDVELRCDPISGHTALYWYRQSLGQGLEFLIYFQGNSAPDKSGLPSDRFSAERTGGSVSTLTIQRTQQEDSAVYLCASSFGGGSPGELFFGEGSRLTVL.